Sequencing of this TCR beta chain was carried out in a study of blood T cell repertoires in COVID-19. Trimming took 7 bases from V and 5 from J; bases not matched to a gene: 7. CDR1 is SGHTA, CDR2 FQGNSA, per germline. CDR3 length: 14 amino acids. Generated by immunoSEQ multiplex PCR, the TCRdb table keeps only in-frame clones and is missing some. The sample records about 69,000 clones, roughly 86% being singletons. Sequenced: peripheral blood. This sequence joins TRBV7-2 and TRBJ2-1; 8 nucleotides match TRBD2. This receptor was obtained from a man aged 40-49 years with COVID-19, enrolled during active disease. DNA of the CDR3: TGTGCCAGCAAAAGCGGGGGCTCTCACAATGAGCAGTTCTTC. Amino acid sequence: CASKSGGSHNEQFF.